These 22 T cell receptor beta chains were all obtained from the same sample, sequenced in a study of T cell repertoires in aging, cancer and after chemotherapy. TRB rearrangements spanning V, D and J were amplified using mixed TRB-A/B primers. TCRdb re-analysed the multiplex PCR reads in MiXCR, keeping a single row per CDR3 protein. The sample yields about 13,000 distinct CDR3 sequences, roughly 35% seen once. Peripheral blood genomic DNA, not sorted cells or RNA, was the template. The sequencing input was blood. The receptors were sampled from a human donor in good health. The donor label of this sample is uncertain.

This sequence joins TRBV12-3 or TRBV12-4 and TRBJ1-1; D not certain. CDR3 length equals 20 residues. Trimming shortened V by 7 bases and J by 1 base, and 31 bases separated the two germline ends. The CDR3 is CASTRAAATRSLIGNTEAFF. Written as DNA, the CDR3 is TGTGCCAGCACTCGAGCTGCCGCAACCCGTTCCCTTATAGGGAACACTGAAGCTTTCTTT.

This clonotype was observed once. Written as DNA, the CDR3 is TGTGCCACCAGCAGAGGGAGAGGGATCGCCTACGAGCAGTACTTC. Protein: CATSRGRGIAYEQYF. The gene calls are TRBV15 and TRBJ2-7; D is perhaps TRBD2 (5 bases). From germline, CDR1 is LNHNV and CDR2 YYDKDF (reference sequence). The V and J ends lost 1 base and 2 bases respectively, with 12 bases between them. CDR3 length equals 15 residues.

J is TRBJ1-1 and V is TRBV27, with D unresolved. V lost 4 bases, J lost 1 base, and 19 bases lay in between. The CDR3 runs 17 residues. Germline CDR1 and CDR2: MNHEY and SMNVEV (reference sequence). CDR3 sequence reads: CASSSQPGGRPNTEAFF. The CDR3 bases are TGTGCCAGCAGTTCCCAACCGGGAGGGCGACCGAACACTGAAGCTTTCTTT.

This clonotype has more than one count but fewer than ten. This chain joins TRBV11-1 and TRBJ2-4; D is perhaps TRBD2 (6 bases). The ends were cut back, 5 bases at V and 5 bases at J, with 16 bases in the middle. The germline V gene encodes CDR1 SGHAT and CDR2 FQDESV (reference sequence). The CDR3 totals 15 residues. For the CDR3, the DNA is TGTGCCAGCAGCCCCCAGGGCGGGGTCCAAAACATTCAGTACTTC. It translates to CASSPQGGVQNIQYF.

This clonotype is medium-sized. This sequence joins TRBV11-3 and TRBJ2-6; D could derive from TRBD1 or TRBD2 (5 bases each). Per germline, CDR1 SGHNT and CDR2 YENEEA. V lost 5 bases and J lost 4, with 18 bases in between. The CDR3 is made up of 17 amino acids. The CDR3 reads CASSALGRVAGANVLTF. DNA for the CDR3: TGTGCCAGCAGCGCCTTGGGGCGGGTGGCCGGGGCCAACGTCCTGACTTTC.

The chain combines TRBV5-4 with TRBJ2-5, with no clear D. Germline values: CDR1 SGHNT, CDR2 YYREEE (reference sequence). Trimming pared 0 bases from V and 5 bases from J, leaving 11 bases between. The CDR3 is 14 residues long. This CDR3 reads CASSLDPRWETQYF. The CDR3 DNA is TGTGCCAGCAGCTTGGATCCTAGGTGGGAGACCCAGTACTTC.

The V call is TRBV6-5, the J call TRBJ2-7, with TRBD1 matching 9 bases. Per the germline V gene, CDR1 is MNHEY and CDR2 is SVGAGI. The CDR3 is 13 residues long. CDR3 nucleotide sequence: TGTGCGAGTAGGGGACAGGGAAATTACGAGCAGTACTTC. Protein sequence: CASRGQGNYEQYF.

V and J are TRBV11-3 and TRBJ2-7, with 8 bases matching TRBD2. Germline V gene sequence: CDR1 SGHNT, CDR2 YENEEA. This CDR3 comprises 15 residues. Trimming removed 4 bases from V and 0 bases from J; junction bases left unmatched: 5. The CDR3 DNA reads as TGTGCCAGCAGCTCGGGTAGCGGGGACTCCTACGAGCAGTACTTC. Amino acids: CASSSGSGDSYEQYF.

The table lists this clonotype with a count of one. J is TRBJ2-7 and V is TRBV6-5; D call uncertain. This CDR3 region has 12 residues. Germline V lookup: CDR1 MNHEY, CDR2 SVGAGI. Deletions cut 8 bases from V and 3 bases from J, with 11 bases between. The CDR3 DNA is TGTGCCAGCTCACCGGTTTTCTACGAGCAGTACTTC. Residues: CASSPVFYEQYF.

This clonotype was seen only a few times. The CDR3 here is CASSPGVNTEAFF. The CDR3 DNA follows: TGTGCCAGCTCACCGGGGGTGAACACTGAAGCTTTCTTT. This sequence joins TRBV18 and TRBJ1-1; TRBD1 is a possible D gene (5 bases). Trimming took 3 bases from V and 0 from J, leaving 5 bases between them. Germline loops: CDR1 KGHSH, CDR2 LQKENI. The CDR3 totals 13 residues. The complete variable domain, with remaining parts taken from reference TRBV18 and TRBJ1-1, reads NAGVMQNPRHLVRRRGQEARLRCSPMKGHSHVYWYRQLPEEGLKFMVYLQKENIIDESGMPKERFSAEFPKEGPSILRIQQVVRGDSAAYFCASSPGVNTEAFFGQGTRLTVV.

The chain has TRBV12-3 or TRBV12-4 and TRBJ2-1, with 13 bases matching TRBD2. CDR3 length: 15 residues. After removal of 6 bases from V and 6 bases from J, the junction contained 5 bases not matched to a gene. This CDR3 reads CASSRTSGRVNEQFF. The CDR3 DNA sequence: TGTGCCAGCAGCCGGACTAGCGGGAGAGTCAATGAGCAGTTCTTC.

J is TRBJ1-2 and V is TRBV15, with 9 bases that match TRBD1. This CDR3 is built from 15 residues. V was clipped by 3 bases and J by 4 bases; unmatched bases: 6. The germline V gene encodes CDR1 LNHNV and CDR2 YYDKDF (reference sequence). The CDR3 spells CATSRGTGIGYGYTF. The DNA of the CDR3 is TGTGCCACCAGCAGGGGGACAGGGATCGGCTATGGCTACACCTTC.

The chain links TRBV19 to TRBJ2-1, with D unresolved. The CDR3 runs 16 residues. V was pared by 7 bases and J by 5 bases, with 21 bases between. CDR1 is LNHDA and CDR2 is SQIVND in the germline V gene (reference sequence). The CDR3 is CASTRSDGRLNNEQFF. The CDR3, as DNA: TGTGCCAGTACAAGGTCGGACGGCAGATTGAACAATGAGCAGTTCTTC.

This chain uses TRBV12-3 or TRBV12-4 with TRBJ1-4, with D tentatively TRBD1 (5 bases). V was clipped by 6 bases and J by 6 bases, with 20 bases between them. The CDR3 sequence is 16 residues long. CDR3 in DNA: TGTGCCAGCAGACCACTAGTGGGGGGAGGCGATGAAAAACTGTTTTTT. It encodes CASRPLVGGGDEKLFF.

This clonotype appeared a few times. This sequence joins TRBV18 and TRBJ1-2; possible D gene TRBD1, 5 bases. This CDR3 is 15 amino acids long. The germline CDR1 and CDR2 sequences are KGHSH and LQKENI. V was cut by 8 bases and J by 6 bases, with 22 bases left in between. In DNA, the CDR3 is TGTGCCAGCGCATTACAGGCGCAGCCGGTGGATGGCTACACCTTC. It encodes CASALQAQPVDGYTF. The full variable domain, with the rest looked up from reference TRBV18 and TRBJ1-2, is NAGVMQNPRHLVRRRGQEARLRCSPMKGHSHVYWYRQLPEEGLKFMVYLQKENIIDESGMPKERFSAEFPKEGPSILRIQQVVRGDSAAYFCASALQAQPVDGYTFGSGTRLTVV.

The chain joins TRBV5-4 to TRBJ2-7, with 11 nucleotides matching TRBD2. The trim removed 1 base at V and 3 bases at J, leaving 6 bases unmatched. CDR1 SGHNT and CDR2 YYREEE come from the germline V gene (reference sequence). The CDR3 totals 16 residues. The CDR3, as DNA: TGTGCCAGCAGCTTGACTAGCGGGGGCTACTACTACGAGCAGTACTTC. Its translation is CASSLTSGGYYYEQYF.

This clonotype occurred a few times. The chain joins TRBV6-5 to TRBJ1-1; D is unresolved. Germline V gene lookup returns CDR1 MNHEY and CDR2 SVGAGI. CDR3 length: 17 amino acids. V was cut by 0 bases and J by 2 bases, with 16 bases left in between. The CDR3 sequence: CASSYSTTVVGNTEAFF. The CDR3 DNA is TGTGCCAGCAGTTACTCGACTACAGTGGTGGGTAACACTGAAGCTTTCTTT.

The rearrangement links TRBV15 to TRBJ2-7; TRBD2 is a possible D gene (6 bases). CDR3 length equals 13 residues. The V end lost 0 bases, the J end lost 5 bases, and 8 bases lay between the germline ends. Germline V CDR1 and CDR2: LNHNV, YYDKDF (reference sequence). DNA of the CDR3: TGTGCCACCAGCAGAGATCCGGGGGACGAGCAGTACTTC. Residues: CATSRDPGDEQYF. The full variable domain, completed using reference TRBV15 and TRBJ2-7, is DAMVIQNPRYQVTQFGKPVTLSCSQTLNHNVMYWYQQKSSQAPKLLFHYYDKDFNNEADTPDNFQSRRPNTSFCFLDIRSPGLGDTAMYLCATSRDPGDEQYFGPGTRLTVT.

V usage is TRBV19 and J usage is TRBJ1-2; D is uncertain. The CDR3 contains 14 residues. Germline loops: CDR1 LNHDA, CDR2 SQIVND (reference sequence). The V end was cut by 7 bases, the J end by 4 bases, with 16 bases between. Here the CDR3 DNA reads TGTGCCAGTACCCCGCCACAGAGTCTCTATGGCTACACCTTC. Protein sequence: CASTPPQSLYGYTF.

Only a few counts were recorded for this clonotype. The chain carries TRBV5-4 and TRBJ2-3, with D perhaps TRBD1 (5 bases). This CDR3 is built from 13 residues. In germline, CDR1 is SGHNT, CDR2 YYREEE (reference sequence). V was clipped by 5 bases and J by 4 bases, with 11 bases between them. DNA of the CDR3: TGTGCCAGCAGGCGGCAGGGTCCAGATACGCAGTATTTT. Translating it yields CASRRQGPDTQYF.

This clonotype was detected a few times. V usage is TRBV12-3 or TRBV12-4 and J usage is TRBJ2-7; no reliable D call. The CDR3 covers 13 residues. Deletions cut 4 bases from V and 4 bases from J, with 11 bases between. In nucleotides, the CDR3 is TGTGCCAGCAGTTACCAGTACGCGTACGAGCAGTACTTC. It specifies CASSYQYAYEQYF.

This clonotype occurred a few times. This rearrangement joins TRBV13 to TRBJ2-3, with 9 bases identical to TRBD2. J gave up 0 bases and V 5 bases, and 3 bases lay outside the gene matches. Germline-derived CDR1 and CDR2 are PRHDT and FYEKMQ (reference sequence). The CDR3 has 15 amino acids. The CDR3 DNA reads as TGTGCCAGCAGCGCCGGACTAGCGAGCACAGATACGCAGTATTTT. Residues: CASSAGLASTDTQYF.